This is a list of T cell receptor beta chains from one sample in a study of blood T cell repertoires in COVID-19. Here immunoSEQ multiplex PCR was the method, and the copy in TCRdb shows in-frame clones only, minus some. The sample consists of about 150,000 clones, around 80% of them appearing once. What was sequenced was peripheral blood. The receptors originated from a man aged 60 to 69 with active or convalescent COVID-19. CDR3s include the opening cysteine and the closing phenylalanine or tryptophan. Fields, in order: D gene, clone size, V gene, J gene, CDR3 DNA, CDR3 protein. A D gene is named only where the DNA matches it firmly. Size values are once, few and many counts, or a class for expanded clones, and some rows have none.

d_call: TRBD2
clone_size: .
v_call: TRBV19
j_call: TRBJ2-7
cdr3_nt: TGTGCCAGTAGTATCCGAGCGGGAAATGGGTACGAGCAGTACTTC
cdr3_aa: CASSIRAGNGYEQYF

d_call: TRBD2
clone_size: few
v_call: TRBV5-4
j_call: TRBJ2-1
cdr3_nt: TGTGCCAGCGGGCTCCGGGCCGGGGGGGAGCAGTTCTTC
cdr3_aa: CASGLRAGGEQFF

d_call: TRBD1
clone_size: .
v_call: TRBV7-2
j_call: TRBJ1-4
cdr3_nt: TGTGCCAGCAGCTTAGACAGGGGGGACGAAAAACTGTTTTTT
cdr3_aa: CASSLDRGDEKLFF

d_call: TRBD2
clone_size: .
v_call: TRBV28
j_call: TRBJ2-5
cdr3_nt: TGTGCCAGCAGTTATTTTAGGGGAGGGGAGACCCAGTACTTC
cdr3_aa: CASSYFRGGETQYF

d_call: .
clone_size: once
v_call: TRBV19
j_call: TRBJ1-5
cdr3_nt: TGTGCCAGTAGTTCCAGGGGCCAGGGCAATCAGCCCCAGCATTTT
cdr3_aa: CASSSRGQGNQPQHF

d_call: .
clone_size: .
v_call: TRBV24-1
j_call: TRBJ1-6
cdr3_nt: TGTGCCACCAGTGGGAGCTCCTATAATTCACCCCTCCACTTT
cdr3_aa: CATSGSSYNSPLHF

d_call: .
clone_size: .
v_call: TRBV5-5
j_call: TRBJ1-2
cdr3_nt: TGTGCCAGCAGCTTGCGCCCAGGGGAAGGCTACACCTTC
cdr3_aa: CASSLRPGEGYTF

d_call: .
clone_size: few
v_call: TRBV7-9
j_call: TRBJ1-5
cdr3_nt: TGTGCCAGCAGCCCAAACCCGGGGGTTGGCGGCAATCAGCCCCAGCATTTT
cdr3_aa: CASSPNPGVGGNQPQHF

d_call: TRBD2
clone_size: .
v_call: TRBV30
j_call: TRBJ2-7
cdr3_nt: TGTGCCTGGAGTGTAGGGGCGGGGGGCGAGCAGTACTTC
cdr3_aa: CAWSVGAGGEQYF

d_call: .
clone_size: .
v_call: TRBV6-5
j_call: TRBJ1-1
cdr3_nt: TGTGCCAGCAGTAAGACAGGATTCGGGGCTTTCTTT
cdr3_aa: CASSKTGFGAFF

d_call: TRBD2
clone_size: once
v_call: TRBV2
j_call: TRBJ2-1
cdr3_nt: TGTGCCAGCTCGGAACAGGGGTTACTAGCGGGAGCCTACAATGAGCAGTTCTTC
cdr3_aa: CASSEQGLLAGAYNEQFF

d_call: TRBD2
clone_size: .
v_call: TRBV7-2
j_call: TRBJ2-1
cdr3_nt: TGTGCCAGCAGATCAACTAGCGGGGGTGAGCAGTTCTTC
cdr3_aa: CASRSTSGGEQFF

d_call: .
clone_size: .
v_call: TRBV7-2
j_call: TRBJ1-2
cdr3_nt: TGTGCCAGCAGCTTAGAAAGGACCGGGAGGGGCTACACCTTC
cdr3_aa: CASSLERTGRGYTF

d_call: .
clone_size: .
v_call: TRBV7-9
j_call: TRBJ2-3
cdr3_nt: TGTGCCAGCAGCTTAGACAGGGTGGTAGATACGCAGTATTTT
cdr3_aa: CASSLDRVVDTQYF

d_call: TRBD1
clone_size: few
v_call: TRBV2
j_call: TRBJ2-7
cdr3_nt: TGTGCCAGCAGGAGGGACAGGGAGTTCCGAGAGCAGTACTTC
cdr3_aa: CASRRDREFREQYF

d_call: .
clone_size: .
v_call: TRBV28
j_call: TRBJ2-7
cdr3_nt: TGTGCCAGCAGCCCCGCGGTTCCCGAGCAGTACTTC
cdr3_aa: CASSPAVPEQYF

d_call: TRBD2
clone_size: once
v_call: TRBV7-8
j_call: TRBJ2-1
cdr3_nt: TGTGCCAGCAGGGCGACTAGCGGCAGCTCCTACAATGAGCAGTTCTTC
cdr3_aa: CASRATSGSSYNEQFF

d_call: .
clone_size: .
v_call: TRBV5-1
j_call: TRBJ2-6
cdr3_nt: TGCGCCAGCAGCTTACAGGGATTCGGCAACGTCCTGACTTTC
cdr3_aa: CASSLQGFGNVLTF

d_call: TRBD1
clone_size: .
v_call: TRBV4-2
j_call: TRBJ1-4
cdr3_nt: TGTGCCACTCGGACAGGGTCTAATGAAAAACTGTTTTTT
cdr3_aa: CATRTGSNEKLFF

d_call: .
clone_size: .
v_call: TRBV15
j_call: TRBJ1-2
cdr3_nt: TGTGCCACCAGCAGAGGTCAGGGCGCTAACTATGGCTACACCTTC
cdr3_aa: CATSRGQGANYGYTF

d_call: TRBD1
clone_size: .
v_call: TRBV5-1
j_call: TRBJ2-1
cdr3_nt: TGCGCCAGCAGCAAGGACAGGGGGCAAAGGGAGCAGTTCTTC
cdr3_aa: CASSKDRGQREQFF

d_call: TRBD1
clone_size: .
v_call: TRBV6-5
j_call: TRBJ1-2
cdr3_nt: TGTGCCACCAAGACAGGGGGGTTCTATGGCTACACCTTC
cdr3_aa: CATKTGGFYGYTF

d_call: .
clone_size: .
v_call: TRBV28
j_call: TRBJ1-5
cdr3_nt: TGTGCCAGCAGTCCAGCAGGGAAGAATCAGCCCCAGCATTTT
cdr3_aa: CASSPAGKNQPQHF

d_call: .
clone_size: .
v_call: TRBV7-9
j_call: TRBJ1-1
cdr3_nt: TGTGCCAGCAGTCCCTCGGGTACGGTCACTGAAGCTTTCTTT
cdr3_aa: CASSPSGTVTEAFF

d_call: TRBD1
clone_size: .
v_call: TRBV28
j_call: TRBJ1-5
cdr3_nt: TGTGCCAGCAGTCCGGGACAGGGGTGGGGTCAGCCCCAGCATTTT
cdr3_aa: CASSPGQGWGQPQHF

d_call: .
clone_size: .
v_call: TRBV14
j_call: TRBJ2-7
cdr3_nt: TGTGCCAGCAGCCTTAGGGTGGGGAGCTCCTACGAGCAGTACTTC
cdr3_aa: CASSLRVGSSYEQYF

d_call: TRBD1
clone_size: .
v_call: TRBV4-3
j_call: TRBJ1-5
cdr3_nt: TGCGCCAGCAGCCTAACAGGGGCCGGGTATCAGCCCCAGCATTTT
cdr3_aa: CASSLTGAGYQPQHF

d_call: .
clone_size: .
v_call: TRBV5-1
j_call: TRBJ2-1
cdr3_nt: TGCGCCAGCACCTTTGGTGTAAAAGGCGGTACGGAGCAGTTCTTC
cdr3_aa: CASTFGVKGGTEQFF

d_call: TRBD2
clone_size: .
v_call: TRBV7-2
j_call: TRBJ2-7
cdr3_nt: TGTGCCAGCAGCTTAAGTGGGACTAGCGGGGTACCCTACGAGCAGTACTTC
cdr3_aa: CASSLSGTSGVPYEQYF

d_call: TRBD1
clone_size: .
v_call: TRBV11-2
j_call: TRBJ2-5
cdr3_nt: TGTGCCAGCAGATGGGGACAGGGGGATTATGAGACCCAGTACTTC
cdr3_aa: CASRWGQGDYETQYF

d_call: .
clone_size: few
v_call: TRBV20-1
j_call: TRBJ1-3
cdr3_nt: TGCAGTGCTAGTCCCCACTCTGGAAACACCATATATTTT
cdr3_aa: CSASPHSGNTIYF

d_call: TRBD1
clone_size: .
v_call: TRBV9
j_call: TRBJ1-6
cdr3_nt: TGTGCCAGCAGCGAGGGAAGACAGGGAGTTTCACCCCTCCACTTT
cdr3_aa: CASSEGRQGVSPLHF

d_call: TRBD2
clone_size: .
v_call: TRBV28
j_call: TRBJ2-1
cdr3_nt: TGTGCCAGCAGTACCCCGGGGGTAGCGGGAGAGAACAATGAGCAGTTCTTC
cdr3_aa: CASSTPGVAGENNEQFF

d_call: TRBD2
clone_size: .
v_call: TRBV9
j_call: TRBJ2-7
cdr3_nt: TGTGCCAGCGGACTAGCGGGAGGCGAGCAGTACTTC
cdr3_aa: CASGLAGGEQYF

d_call: .
clone_size: .
v_call: TRBV28
j_call: TRBJ1-6
cdr3_nt: TGTGCCAGCAGTTCCCCGGCGGAGCGCTCACCCCTCCACTTT
cdr3_aa: CASSSPAERSPLHF

d_call: TRBD2
clone_size: .
v_call: TRBV24-1
j_call: TRBJ2-5
cdr3_nt: TGTGCCACCAGTGCGGGGACTAGCGGGTACCAAGAGACCCAGTACTTC
cdr3_aa: CATSAGTSGYQETQYF

d_call: .
clone_size: .
v_call: TRBV7-2
j_call: TRBJ1-5
cdr3_nt: TGTGCCAGCAGCTTACTAGGACAGCCCCAGCATTTT
cdr3_aa: CASSLLGQPQHF

d_call: TRBD1
clone_size: .
v_call: TRBV10-3
j_call: TRBJ1-5
cdr3_nt: TGTGCCATCAGTGAGTCGGGCCAGGGGGCAGGCAATCAGCCCCAGCATTTT
cdr3_aa: CAISESGQGAGNQPQHF

d_call: .
clone_size: .
v_call: TRBV7-8
j_call: TRBJ1-5
cdr3_nt: TGTGCCAGCAGCTTGGACACGGGCAGGGGCAATCAGCCCCAGCATTTT
cdr3_aa: CASSLDTGRGNQPQHF

d_call: TRBD1
clone_size: .
v_call: TRBV19
j_call: TRBJ1-1
cdr3_nt: TGTGCCAGTAGTTACTCTGCAGGGGGCTGGCTTGAAGCTTTCTTT
cdr3_aa: CASSYSAGGWLEAFF

d_call: .
clone_size: .
v_call: TRBV10-3
j_call: TRBJ2-5
cdr3_nt: TGTGCCATCAGTGCATTCACAGATGAAGAGACCCAGTACTTC
cdr3_aa: CAISAFTDEETQYF

d_call: .
clone_size: .
v_call: TRBV6-1
j_call: TRBJ1-5
cdr3_nt: TGTGCCAGCAGTGAACCGAGTGAGACCCAGCATTTT
cdr3_aa: CASSEPSETQHF

d_call: TRBD2
clone_size: .
v_call: TRBV19
j_call: TRBJ2-3
cdr3_nt: TGTGCCAGTAGTATAATGTCTAGCGGGAGACGTACAGATACGCAGTATTTT
cdr3_aa: CASSIMSSGRRTDTQYF

d_call: .
clone_size: .
v_call: TRBV27
j_call: TRBJ2-7
cdr3_nt: TGTGCCAGCAGCCCCGGGGGCGGGAGCTCCTACGAGCAGTACTTC
cdr3_aa: CASSPGGGSSYEQYF

d_call: .
clone_size: .
v_call: TRBV5-1
j_call: TRBJ1-2
cdr3_nt: TGCGCCAGCAGCTTGGCAGCGGAAGGGGGTGGCTACACCTTC
cdr3_aa: CASSLAAEGGGYTF